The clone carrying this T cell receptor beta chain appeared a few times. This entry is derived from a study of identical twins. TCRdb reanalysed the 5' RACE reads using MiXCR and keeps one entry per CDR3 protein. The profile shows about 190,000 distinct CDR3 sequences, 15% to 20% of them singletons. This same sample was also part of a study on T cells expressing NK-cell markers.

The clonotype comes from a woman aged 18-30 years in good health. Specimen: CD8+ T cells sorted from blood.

CDR3: CASSQGEGKLFF. As DNA, the CDR3 is TGTGCCAGCAGCCAGGGGGAGGGAAAACTGTTTTTT. The V call is TRBV7-6, the J call TRBJ1-4, with 7 bases identical to TRBD1. Germline lookup yields CDR1 SGHVS and CDR2 FNYEAQ. This CDR3 is built from 12 residues. Germline trimming cut 5 bases from V and 10 bases from J; bases unmatched to any gene: 4. The whole variable domain, filled in from reference TRBV7-6 and TRBJ1-4, reads GAGVSQSPRYKVTKRGQDVALRCDPISGHVSLYWYRQALGQGPEFLTYFNYEAQQDKSGLPNDRFSAERPEGSISTLTIQRTEQRDSAMYRCASSQGEGKLFFGSGTQLSVL.